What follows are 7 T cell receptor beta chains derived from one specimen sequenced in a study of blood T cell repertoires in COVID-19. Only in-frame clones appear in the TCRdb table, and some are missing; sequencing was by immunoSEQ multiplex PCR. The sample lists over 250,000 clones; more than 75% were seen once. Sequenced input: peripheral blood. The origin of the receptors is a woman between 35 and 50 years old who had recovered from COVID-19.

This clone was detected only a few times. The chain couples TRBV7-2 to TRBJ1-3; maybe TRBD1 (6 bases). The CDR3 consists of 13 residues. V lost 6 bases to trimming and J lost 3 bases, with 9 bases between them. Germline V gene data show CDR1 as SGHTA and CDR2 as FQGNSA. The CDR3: CASSPQGGNTIYF. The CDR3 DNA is TGTGCCAGCAGTCCACAGGGTGGAAACACCATATATTTT.

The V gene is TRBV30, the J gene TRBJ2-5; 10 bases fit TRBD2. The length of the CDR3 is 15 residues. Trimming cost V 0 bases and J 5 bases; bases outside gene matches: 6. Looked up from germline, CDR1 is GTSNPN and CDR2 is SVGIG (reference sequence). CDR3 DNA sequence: TGTGCCTGGAGTGTAGCTAGCGGGAGCGGGGAGACCCAGTACTTC. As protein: CAWSVASGSGETQYF.

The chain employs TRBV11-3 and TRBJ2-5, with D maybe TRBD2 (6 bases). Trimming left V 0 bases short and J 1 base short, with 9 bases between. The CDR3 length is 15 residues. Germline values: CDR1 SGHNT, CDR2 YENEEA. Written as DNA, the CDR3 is TGTGCCAGCAGCTTAGAGCGGGACCTCCAAGAGACCCAGTACTTC. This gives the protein CASSLERDLQETQYF.

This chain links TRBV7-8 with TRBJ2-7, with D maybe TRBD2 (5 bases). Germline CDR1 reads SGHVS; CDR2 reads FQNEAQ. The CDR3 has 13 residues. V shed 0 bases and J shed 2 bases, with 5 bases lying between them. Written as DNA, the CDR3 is TGTGCCAGCAGCTTAGCCGGGACCTACGAGCAGTACTTC. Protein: CASSLAGTYEQYF.

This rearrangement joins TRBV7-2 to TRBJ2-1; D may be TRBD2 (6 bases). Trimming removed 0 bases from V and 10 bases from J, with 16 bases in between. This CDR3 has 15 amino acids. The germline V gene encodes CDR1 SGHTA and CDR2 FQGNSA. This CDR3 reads CASSLARGPLREQFF. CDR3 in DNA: TGTGCCAGCAGCTTAGCGCGGGGCCCCCTCAGGGAGCAGTTCTTC. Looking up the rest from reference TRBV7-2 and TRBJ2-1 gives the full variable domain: GAGVSQSPSNKVTEKGKDVELRCDPISGHTALYWYRQSLGQGLEFLIYFQGNSAPDKSGLPSDRFSAERTGGSVSTLTIQRTQQEDSAVYLCASSLARGPLREQFFGPGTRLTVL.

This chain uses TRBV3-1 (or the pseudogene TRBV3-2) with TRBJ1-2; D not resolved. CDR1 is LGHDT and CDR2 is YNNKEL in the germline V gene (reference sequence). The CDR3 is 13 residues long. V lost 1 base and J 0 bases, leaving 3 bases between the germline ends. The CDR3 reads CASSQVSNYGYTF. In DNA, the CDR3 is TGTGCCAGCAGCCAAGTCTCTAACTATGGCTACACCTTC.

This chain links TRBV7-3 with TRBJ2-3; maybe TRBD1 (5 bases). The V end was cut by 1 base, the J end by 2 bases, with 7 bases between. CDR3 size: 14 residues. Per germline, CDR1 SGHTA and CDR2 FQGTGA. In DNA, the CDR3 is TGTGCCAGCAGCTTAAGGGGCCTCACAGATACGCAGTATTTT. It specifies CASSLRGLTDTQYF.